This T cell receptor (beta chain) was captured by sequencing in a study of blood T cell repertoires in COVID-19. Study context: Specimens from acute and convalescent COVID-19 originated in the United States, Italy and Spain. The cDNA or gDNA used as material had been derived from T cells, B-cell-depleted T cells, or PBMCs.

While infection was still active, Seattle patients were enrolled and then followed longitudinally. This CDR3 region has 15 residues. Germline V CDR1 and CDR2: SEHNR, FQNEAQ (reference sequence). V was clipped by 6 bases and J by 3 bases; unmatched bases: 5. Under the authors' procedure: From reference gene primer amplification, estimates of nucleated cell counts were derived. Only in-frame clones appear in the TCRdb table, and some are missing; sequencing was by immunoSEQ multiplex PCR. V and J calls and clone size follow that table, whereas D and trimming were derived from the DNA. The sample records a few hundred thousand clones, 91% being singletons.

What was sequenced was peripheral blood. The source of this sequence is a person between 18 and 35 years old with COVID-19, enrolled during active disease. The chain couples TRBV7-9 to TRBJ2-3; 11 bases match TRBD1. CDR3 DNA: TGTGCCAGCAGGTCGGGGACAGGGGGTACAGATACGCAGTATTTT. The encoded protein is CASRSGTGGTDTQYF.